Below, 3 T cell receptor beta chains from the same sample are listed, as sequenced in a study of blood T cell repertoires in COVID-19. TCRdb's table, derived via immunoSEQ multiplex PCR, lists solely in-frame clones and lacks some. The profile shows about 27,000 clones, around 83% of them singletons. The sequencing input was peripheral blood. These TCRs come from a man aged 70-80 years with active COVID-19.

This chain connects TRBV7-3 to TRBJ2-1; tentative D call: TRBD1 (6 bases). The CDR3 runs to 13 residues. Looked up from germline, CDR1 is SGHTA and CDR2 is FQGTGA. V gave up 3 bases and J gave up 8 bases, with 11 bases separating them. The CDR3 nucleotides are TGTGCCAGCAGCTTGACAGGCGTGGATGAGCAGTTCTTC. It encodes CASSLTGVDEQFF.

CDR3 sequence: CASSFLVTAGNTIYF. The CDR3 DNA reads TGTGCCAGCAGCTTTCTTGTGACAGCTGGAAACACCATATATTTT. The genes are TRBV11-2 and TRBJ1-3; possible D gene TRBD1, 5 bases. V was trimmed by 3 bases and J by 2 bases, leaving 11 bases between them. CDR3 size: 15 residues. From germline, CDR1 is SGHAT and CDR2 FQNNGV.

The rearrangement joins TRBV5-1 to TRBJ2-5, with 7 nucleotides matching TRBD2. V was pared by 1 base and J by 2 bases, with 11 bases of the junction left unmatched. The CDR3 is made up of 17 amino acids. Germline-derived CDR1 and CDR2 are SGHRS and YFSETQ. The DNA for the CDR3 is TGCGCCAGCAGCTTGACCGGATTAGCGGGTCGACAAGAGACCCAGTACTTC. Its translation: CASSLTGLAGRQETQYF.